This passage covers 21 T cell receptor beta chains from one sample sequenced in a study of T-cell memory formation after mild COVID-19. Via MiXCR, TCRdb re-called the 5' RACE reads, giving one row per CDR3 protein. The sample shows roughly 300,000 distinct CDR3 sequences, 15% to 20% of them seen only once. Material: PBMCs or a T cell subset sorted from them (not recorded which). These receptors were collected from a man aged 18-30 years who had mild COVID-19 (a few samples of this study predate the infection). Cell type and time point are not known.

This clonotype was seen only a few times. The DNA of the CDR3 is TGTGCCAGCAGGGAGGGGGCCACCACCGGGGAGCTGTTTTTT. Translated, it gives CASREGATTGELFF. V usage is TRBV12-3 or TRBV12-4 and J usage is TRBJ2-2, with a weak D call TRBD1 (7 bases). The CDR3 contains 14 residues. Trimming cost V 6 bases and J 4 bases, with 12 bases left between them.

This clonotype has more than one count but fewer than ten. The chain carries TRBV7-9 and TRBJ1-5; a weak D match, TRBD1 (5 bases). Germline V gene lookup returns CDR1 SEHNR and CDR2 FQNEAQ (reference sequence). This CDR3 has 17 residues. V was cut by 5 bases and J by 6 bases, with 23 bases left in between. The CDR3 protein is CASSRDNLGVRGQPQHF. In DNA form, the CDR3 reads TGTGCCAGCAGCCGAGACAACTTGGGGGTACGGGGTCAGCCCCAGCATTTT. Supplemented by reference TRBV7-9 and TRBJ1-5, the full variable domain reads DTGVSQNPRHKITKRGQNVTFRCDPISEHNRLYWYRQTLGQGPEFLTYFQNEAQLEKSRLLSDRFSAERPKGSFSTLEIQRTEQGDSAMYLCASSRDNLGVRGQPQHFGDGTRLSIL.

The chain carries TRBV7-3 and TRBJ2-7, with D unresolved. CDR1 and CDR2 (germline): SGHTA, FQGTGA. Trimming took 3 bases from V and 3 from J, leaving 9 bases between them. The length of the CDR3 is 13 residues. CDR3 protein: CASSFNKSYEQYV. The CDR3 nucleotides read TGTGCCAGCAGCTTTAACAAAAGCTACGAGCAGTACGTC.

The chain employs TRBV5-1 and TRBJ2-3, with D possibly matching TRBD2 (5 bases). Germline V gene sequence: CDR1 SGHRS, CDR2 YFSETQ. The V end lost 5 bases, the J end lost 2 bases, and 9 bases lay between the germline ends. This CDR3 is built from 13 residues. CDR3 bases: TGCGCCAGCAGTGAAGCGGACACAGATACGCAGTATTTT. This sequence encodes CASSEADTDTQYF.

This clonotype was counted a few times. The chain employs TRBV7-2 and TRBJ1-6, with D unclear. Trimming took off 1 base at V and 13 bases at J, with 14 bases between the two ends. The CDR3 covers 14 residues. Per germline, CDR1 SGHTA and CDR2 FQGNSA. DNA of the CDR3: TGTGCCAGCAGCTTAGGGCAACCCTTTTTTCCCCTCCACTTT. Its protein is CASSLGQPFFPLHF.

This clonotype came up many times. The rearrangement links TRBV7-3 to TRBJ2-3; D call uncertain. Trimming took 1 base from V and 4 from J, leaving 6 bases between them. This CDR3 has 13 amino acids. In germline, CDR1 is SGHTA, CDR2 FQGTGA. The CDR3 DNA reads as TGTGCCAGCAGCTTAATGGCATCAGATACGCAGTATTTT. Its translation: CASSLMASDTQYF.

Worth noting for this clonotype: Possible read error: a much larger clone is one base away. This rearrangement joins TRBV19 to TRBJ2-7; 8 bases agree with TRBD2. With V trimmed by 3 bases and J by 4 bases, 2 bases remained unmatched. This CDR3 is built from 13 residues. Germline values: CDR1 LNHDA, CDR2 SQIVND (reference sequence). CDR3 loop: CASSILAGYEQYF. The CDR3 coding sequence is TGTGCCAGTAGTATTTTAGCGGGATACGAGCAGTACTTC.

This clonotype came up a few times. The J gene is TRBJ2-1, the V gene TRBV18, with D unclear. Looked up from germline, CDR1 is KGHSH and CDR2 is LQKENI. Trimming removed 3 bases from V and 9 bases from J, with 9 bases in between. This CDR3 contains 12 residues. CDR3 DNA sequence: TGTGCCAGCTCACCCTCGTCCCGTGAGCAGTTCTTC. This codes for CASSPSSREQFF.

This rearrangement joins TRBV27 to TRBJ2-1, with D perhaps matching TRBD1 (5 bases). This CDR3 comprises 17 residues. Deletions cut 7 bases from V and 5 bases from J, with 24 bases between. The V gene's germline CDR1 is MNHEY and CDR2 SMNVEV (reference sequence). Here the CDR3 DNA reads TGTGCCAGCACCCATACCCCTGACAGCAAGATCCACAATGAGCAGTTCTTC. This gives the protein CASTHTPDSKIHNEQFF.

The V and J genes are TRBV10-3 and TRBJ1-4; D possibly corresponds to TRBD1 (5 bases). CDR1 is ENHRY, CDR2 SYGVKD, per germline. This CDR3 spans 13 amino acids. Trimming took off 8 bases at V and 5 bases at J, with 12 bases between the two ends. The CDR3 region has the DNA TGTGCCATCCGTCGGGACGTCAATGAAAAACTGTTTTTT. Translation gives CAIRRDVNEKLFF.

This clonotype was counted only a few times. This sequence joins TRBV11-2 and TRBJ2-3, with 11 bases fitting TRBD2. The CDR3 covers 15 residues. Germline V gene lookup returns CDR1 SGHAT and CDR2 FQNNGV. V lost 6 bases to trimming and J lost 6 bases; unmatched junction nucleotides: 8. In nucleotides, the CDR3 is TGTGCCAGCAGGCCCCTAGCGGGGGGAACCGATACGCAGTATTTT. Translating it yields CASRPLAGGTDTQYF.

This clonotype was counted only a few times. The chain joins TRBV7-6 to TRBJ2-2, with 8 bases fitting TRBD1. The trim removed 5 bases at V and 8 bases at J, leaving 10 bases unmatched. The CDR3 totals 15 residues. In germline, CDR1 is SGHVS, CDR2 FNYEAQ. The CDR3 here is CASSPGQGPGGELFF. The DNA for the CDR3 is TGTGCCAGCAGCCCAGGACAGGGCCCAGGAGGGGAGCTGTTTTTT.

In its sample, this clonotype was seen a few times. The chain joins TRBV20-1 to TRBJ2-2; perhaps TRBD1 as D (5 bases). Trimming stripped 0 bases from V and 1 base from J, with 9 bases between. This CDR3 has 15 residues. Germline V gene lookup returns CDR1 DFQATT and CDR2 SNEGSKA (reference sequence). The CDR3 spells CSARERQRNTGELFF. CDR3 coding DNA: TGCAGTGCTAGAGAACGACAGCGGAACACCGGGGAGCTGTTTTTT.

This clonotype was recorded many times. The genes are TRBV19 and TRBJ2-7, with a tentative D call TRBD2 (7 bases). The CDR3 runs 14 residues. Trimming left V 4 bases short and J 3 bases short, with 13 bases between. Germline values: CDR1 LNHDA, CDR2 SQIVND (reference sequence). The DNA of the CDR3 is TGTGCCAGTAGTAAGGGGGGGGCGTTCTACGAGCAGTACTTC. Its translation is CASSKGGAFYEQYF.

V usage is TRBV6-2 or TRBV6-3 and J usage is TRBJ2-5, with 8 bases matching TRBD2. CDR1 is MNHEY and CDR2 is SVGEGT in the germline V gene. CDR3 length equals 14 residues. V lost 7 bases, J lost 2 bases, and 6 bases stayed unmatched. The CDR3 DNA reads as TGTGCCAGCACCCCAGGCGGGGGGCAAGAGACCCAGTACTTC. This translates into CASTPGGGQETQYF.

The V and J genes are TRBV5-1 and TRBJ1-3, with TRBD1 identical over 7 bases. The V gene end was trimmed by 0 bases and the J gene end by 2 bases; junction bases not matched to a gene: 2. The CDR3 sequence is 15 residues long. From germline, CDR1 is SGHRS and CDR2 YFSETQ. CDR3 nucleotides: TGCGCCAGCAGCTTGGGGACAGGAGCTGGAAACACCATATATTTT. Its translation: CASSLGTGAGNTIYF.

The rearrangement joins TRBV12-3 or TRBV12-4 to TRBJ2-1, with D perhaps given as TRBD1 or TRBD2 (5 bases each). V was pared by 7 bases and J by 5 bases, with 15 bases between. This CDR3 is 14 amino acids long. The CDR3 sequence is CASTSREGDNEQFF. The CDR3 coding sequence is TGTGCCAGCACGTCGAGGGAAGGGGACAATGAGCAGTTCTTC.

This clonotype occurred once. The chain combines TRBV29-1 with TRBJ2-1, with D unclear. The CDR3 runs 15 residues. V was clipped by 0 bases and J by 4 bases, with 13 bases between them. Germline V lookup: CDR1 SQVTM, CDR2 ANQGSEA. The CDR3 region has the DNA TGCAGCGTTGAAGAGGCGTCCCCACCGTACAATGAGCAGTTCTTC. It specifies CSVEEASPPYNEQFF.

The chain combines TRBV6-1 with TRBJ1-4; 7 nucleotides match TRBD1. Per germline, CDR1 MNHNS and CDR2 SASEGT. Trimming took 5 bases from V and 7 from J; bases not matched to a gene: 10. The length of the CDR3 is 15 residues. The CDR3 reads CASSTRDRLREKLFF. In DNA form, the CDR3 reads TGTGCCAGCAGTACCCGGGACAGACTACGTGAAAAACTGTTTTTT.

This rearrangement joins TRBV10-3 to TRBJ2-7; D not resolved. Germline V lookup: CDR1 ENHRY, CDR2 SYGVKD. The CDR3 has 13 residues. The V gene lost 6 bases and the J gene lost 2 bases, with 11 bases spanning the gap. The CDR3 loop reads CAIRPPRPYEQYV. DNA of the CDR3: TGTGCCATCAGGCCCCCCCGACCCTACGAGCAGTACGTC.

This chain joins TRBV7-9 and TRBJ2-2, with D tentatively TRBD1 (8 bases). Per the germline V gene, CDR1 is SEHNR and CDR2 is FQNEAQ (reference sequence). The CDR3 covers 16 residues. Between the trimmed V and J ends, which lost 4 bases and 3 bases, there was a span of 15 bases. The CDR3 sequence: CASSSRTGRDTGELFF. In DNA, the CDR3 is TGTGCCAGCAGCTCAAGGACAGGGAGGGACACCGGGGAGCTGTTTTTT.